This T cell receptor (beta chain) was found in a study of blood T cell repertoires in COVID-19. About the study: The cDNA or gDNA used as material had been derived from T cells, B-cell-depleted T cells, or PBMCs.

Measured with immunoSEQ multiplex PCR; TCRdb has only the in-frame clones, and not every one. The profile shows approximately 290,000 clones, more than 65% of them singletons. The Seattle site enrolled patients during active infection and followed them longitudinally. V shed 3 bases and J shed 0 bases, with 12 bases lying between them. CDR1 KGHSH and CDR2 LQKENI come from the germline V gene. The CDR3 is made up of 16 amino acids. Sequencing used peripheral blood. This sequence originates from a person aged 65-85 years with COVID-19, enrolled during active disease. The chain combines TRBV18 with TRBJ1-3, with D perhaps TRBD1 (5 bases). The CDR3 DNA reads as TGTGCCAGCTCACCTACCGGGGGGAACTCTGGAAACACCATATATTTT. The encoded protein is CASSPTGGNSGNTIYF.